This passage covers 22 T cell receptor beta chains from one sample sequenced in a study of blood T cell repertoires in COVID-19. Profiled with immunoSEQ multiplex PCR; TCRdb holds only in-frame clones, not every one. The table lists roughly 140,000 clones, under 85% of them singletons. Specimen: peripheral blood. The receptors shown here come from a woman of 80 years or more with acute or convalescent COVID-19.

The chain combines TRBV11-3 with TRBJ1-1; 7 bases fit TRBD1. The CDR3 is 15 amino acids. Germline V gene sequence: CDR1 SGHNT, CDR2 YENEEA. V was pared by 4 bases and J by 5 bases, with 10 bases of the junction left unmatched. CDR3 in DNA: TGTGCCAGCAGCTCGTCAGGGTTACAGGGGACTGAAGCTTTCTTT. Translated, it gives CASSSSGLQGTEAFF.

The gene calls are TRBV12-3 or TRBV12-4 and TRBJ2-1; D call uncertain. Trimming removed 10 bases at V and 10 bases at J, with 14 bases between. The CDR3 is 11 amino acids. CDR3 DNA sequence: TGTGCCACCGCCCCCCCTGGCGAGCAGTTCTTC. This codes for CATAPPGEQFF.

This clone was recorded a few times. The gene calls are TRBV7-9 and TRBJ1-2; D is uncertain. CDR1 SEHNR and CDR2 FQNEAQ come from the germline V gene (reference sequence). This CDR3 is built from 15 residues. Trimming stripped 5 bases from V and 5 bases from J, with 18 bases between. The CDR3 DNA reads TGTGCCAGCAGCCCACTACCGGGAGTTTGGTATGGCTACACCTTC. Its translation: CASSPLPGVWYGYTF.

This chain joins TRBV7-8 and TRBJ1-1; no definite D call. Germline values: CDR1 SGHVS, CDR2 FQNEAQ. The ends were cut back, 5 bases at V and 0 bases at J, with 13 bases in the middle. The CDR3 consists of 15 residues. This chain's CDR3 is CASSPATNLNTEAFF. For the CDR3, the DNA is TGTGCCAGCAGCCCGGCGACAAATTTGAACACTGAAGCTTTCTTT. The entire variable domain, with the rest obtained from reference TRBV7-8 and TRBJ1-1, is as follows: GAGVSQSPRYKVAKRGQDVALRCDPISGHVSLFWYQQALGQGPEFLTYFQNEAQLDKSGLPSDRFFAERPEGSVSTLKIQRTQQEDSAVYLCASSPATNLNTEAFFGQGTRLTVV.

The V and J genes are TRBV2 and TRBJ2-1, with 7 nucleotides matching TRBD1. This CDR3 region has 12 residues. Trimming cost V 5 bases and J 8 bases; bases outside gene matches: 3. The germline gives CDR1 SNHLY, CDR2 FYNNEI. This CDR3 reads CASSSQGDEQFF. CDR3 nucleotides: TGTGCCAGCAGTTCCCAGGGGGATGAGCAGTTCTTC.

Here the CDR3 reads CASSPLGSINEKLFF. In DNA, the CDR3 is TGTGCCAGCTCACCACTGGGCAGTATTAATGAAAAACTGTTTTTT. The gene calls are TRBV18 and TRBJ1-4; D not certain. The V gene lost 1 base and the J gene lost 4 bases, with 10 bases spanning the gap. The germline gives CDR1 KGHSH, CDR2 LQKENI. The CDR3 contains 15 residues.

This clone was counted a few times. The CDR3 DNA reads TGCAGCGTCGGGGACTTCACCTTCGCCGGGGAGCTGTTTTTT. Translating gives CSVGDFTFAGELFF. The rearrangement uses TRBV29-1 and TRBJ2-2; D might be TRBD2 (6 bases). This CDR3 contains 14 residues. Germline V gene sequence: CDR1 SQVTM, CDR2 ANQGSEA. Between the trimmed V and J ends, which lost 6 bases and 6 bases, there was a span of 17 bases.

The rearrangement links TRBV18 to TRBJ1-4; TRBD1 aligns across 7 bases. Germline trimming cut 5 bases from V and 8 bases from J; bases unmatched to any gene: 11. The CDR3 loop spans 15 amino acids. Germline loops: CDR1 KGHSH, CDR2 LQKENI. The DNA of the CDR3 is TGTGCCAGCTCATCTGGGACAGAGACCTTGGAAAAACTGTTTTTT. Encoded protein: CASSSGTETLEKLFF.

The chain carries TRBV6-5 and TRBJ2-7; 7 bases fit TRBD1. With V trimmed by 1 base and J by 1 base, 4 bases remained unmatched. From germline, CDR1 is MNHEY and CDR2 SVGAGI. The length of the CDR3 is 15 residues. The CDR3: CASSYLTGKSYEQYF. As DNA, the CDR3 is TGTGCCAGCAGTTACTTGACAGGGAAATCCTACGAGCAGTACTTC.

The chain recombines TRBV7-2 with TRBJ2-5, with 7 bases identical to TRBD2. The CDR3 totals 15 residues. V dropped 5 bases and J dropped 9; count of bases not matched to a gene: 15. Per the germline V gene, CDR1 is SGHTA and CDR2 is FQGNSA. The CDR3 nucleotides are TGTGCCAGCAGCCGCGACGGGACTACGGTTTGGGCCCAGTACTTC. Translated, it gives CASSRDGTTVWAQYF.

This rearrangement joins TRBV3-1 (or the pseudogene TRBV3-2) to TRBJ1-5, with 12 bases matching TRBD1. V dropped 3 bases and J dropped 6; count of bases not matched to a gene: 12. CDR1 and CDR2 (germline): LGHDT, YNNKEL (reference sequence). The CDR3 contains 18 residues. DNA for the CDR3: TGTGCCAGCAGCCACCCAAGCCGGGACAGGGGGCAAAGTCAGCCCCAGCATTTT. Encoded protein: CASSHPSRDRGQSQPQHF.

The chain couples TRBV14 to TRBJ1-1; D may be TRBD1 (5 bases). CDR3 size: 15 residues. V lost 4 bases and J lost 0, with 12 bases in between. Germline V gene lookup returns CDR1 SGHDN and CDR2 FVKESK. The chain's CDR3 is CASSPLRGMNTEAFF. CDR3 sequence (DNA): TGTGCCAGCAGCCCTCTGCGGGGGATGAACACTGAAGCTTTCTTT.

This clone was counted ten times or more. The rearrangement uses TRBV30 and TRBJ1-2; D is uncertain. The CDR3 is 11 residues long. Trimming stripped 2 bases from V and 14 bases from J, with 15 bases between. Germline V gives CDR1 GTSNPN, CDR2 SVGIG (reference sequence). The CDR3 is CAWSYYHILTF. The DNA of the CDR3 is TGTGCCTGGAGTTACTACCATATCCTGACCTTC.

This chain joins TRBV4-3 and TRBJ2-7, with D possibly matching TRBD1 (6 bases). This CDR3 contains 15 residues. Germline V CDR1 and CDR2: LGHNA, YSLEER. The V and J ends lost 1 base and 0 bases respectively, with 10 bases between them. In DNA, the CDR3 is TGCGCCAGCAGCCAAGTGGGGGCCCTCTCCTACGAGCAGTACTTC. The encoded protein is CASSQVGALSYEQYF.

This clone was seen a handful of times. The rearrangement joins TRBV6-6 to TRBJ1-2, with D unresolved. This CDR3 contains 15 residues. Germline CDR1 reads MNHNY; CDR2 reads SVGAGI (reference sequence). With 5 bases removed from V and 4 bases from J, the gap between germline ends came to 17 bases. The CDR3 spells CASSPTTDWVYGYTF. The CDR3 DNA reads TGTGCCAGCAGTCCCACGACCGACTGGGTCTATGGCTACACCTTC.

V gene TRBV4-1 combines with J gene TRBJ1-2, with TRBD1 matching 9 bases. CDR3 length equals 16 residues. Looked up from germline, CDR1 is MGHRA and CDR2 is YSYEKL. V trimming: 0 bases; J trimming: 5 bases; junction bases outside the gene matches: 7. The CDR3 spells CASSQDPGQGRYGYTF. The CDR3 DNA is TGCGCCAGCAGCCAAGATCCGGGACAGGGTCGATATGGCTACACCTTC.

This chain joins TRBV3-1 (or the pseudogene TRBV3-2) and TRBJ1-1, with 9 bases lining up with TRBD1. The CDR3 length is 14 residues. Germline V gene lookup returns CDR1 LGHDT and CDR2 YNNKEL (reference sequence). J lost 3 bases, V lost 4 bases, and 3 bases had no gene match. The DNA for the CDR3 is TGTGCCAGCAGCCTTTGGACAGGGGACACTGAAGCTTTCTTT. Protein sequence: CASSLWTGDTEAFF.

This clone appeared a few times. The chain uses TRBV19 and TRBJ2-1, with 11 bases aligning to TRBD2. Per germline, CDR1 LNHDA and CDR2 SQIVND (reference sequence). The length of the CDR3 is 16 residues. J was trimmed by 6 bases and V by 6 bases; bases with no gene match: 10. CDR3 loop: CASSHSGGAGGNEQFF. CDR3 sequence (DNA): TGTGCCAGTAGCCATAGCGGGGGGGCTGGTGGCAATGAGCAGTTCTTC. Together with reference TRBV19 and TRBJ2-1, the CDR3 gives the full variable domain: DGGITQSPKYLFRKEGQNVTLSCEQNLNHDAMYWYRQDPGQGLRLIYYSQIVNDFQKGDIAEGYSVSREKKESFPLTVTSAQKNPTAFYLCASSHSGGAGGNEQFFGPGTRLTVL.

V usage is TRBV2 and J usage is TRBJ2-1; 10 nucleotides match TRBD2. V shed 7 bases, J shed 8 bases, and the junction held 8 bases outside the gene matches. Germline CDR1 SNHLY, CDR2 FYNNEI. This CDR3 spans 14 amino acids. Here the CDR3 reads CASNTLAGSHEQFF. For the CDR3, the DNA is TGTGCCAGCAACACACTAGCGGGGTCCCATGAGCAGTTCTTC.

The chain carries TRBV29-1 and TRBJ1-2; D not resolved. V was cut by 6 bases and J by 7 bases, with 18 bases left in between. This CDR3 is built from 13 residues. Germline-derived CDR1 and CDR2 are SQVTM and ANQGSEA. Here the CDR3 reads CSVIAGVGSGYTF. DNA of the CDR3: TGCAGCGTGATAGCGGGAGTTGGGAGTGGCTACACCTTC.

This clone was detected many times. V is TRBV6-5 and J is TRBJ2-2; TRBD2 matches 7 bases. CDR3 length equals 14 residues. The J segment lost 7 bases and the V segment lost 4 bases, leaving 6 bases of the junction unmatched. In germline, CDR1 is MNHEY, CDR2 SVGAGI. CDR3 coding DNA: TGTGCCAGCAGTTGGGACTATGTGGTCGGGGAGCTGTTTTTT. It encodes CASSWDYVVGELFF.

This sequence joins TRBV9 and TRBJ1-4, with D perhaps matching TRBD1 (6 bases). The germline CDR1 and CDR2 sequences are SGDLS and YYNGEE. The CDR3 totals 15 residues. Trimming removed 2 bases from V and 4 bases from J, with 12 bases in between. CDR3 nucleotide sequence: TGTGCCAGCAGCGTTGGGGGCGCCGGTAATGAAAAACTGTTTTTT. Encoded protein: CASSVGGAGNEKLFF.